The clone carrying this T cell receptor beta chain occurred a few times. Antigen specificity is unknown. This entry is derived from a study of cytomegalovirus exposure and HLA in healthy donors. General observations from the study: Cytomegalovirus association was listed for about 170 TCR beta chains. Across all donors, roughly uniform sequencing depth was an assumption of the presence/absence analyses.

Primers included in the PCR were 60 Vbeta and 13 Jbeta primers. Assay used: immunoSEQ multiplex PCR; TCRdb lists only in-frame clones, some missing. The sample contains roughly 180,000 clones, 77% of which appear only once. Healthy people donating bone marrow made up the donors. This receptor was taken from a woman between 25 and 40 years old in good health and CMV-seropositive. Input material: PBMCs.

In DNA form, the CDR3 reads TGTGCCACCAGCAGAGAACAGGGGGGACGTGGTAATCAGCCCCAGCATTTT. Amino acids: CATSREQGGRGNQPQHF. The V call is TRBV15, the J call TRBJ1-5; 8 bases align to TRBD1. The CDR3 sequence is 17 residues long. The J segment lost 4 bases and the V segment lost 0 bases, leaving 8 bases of the junction unmatched. The germline V gene encodes CDR1 LNHNV and CDR2 YYDKDF (reference sequence).